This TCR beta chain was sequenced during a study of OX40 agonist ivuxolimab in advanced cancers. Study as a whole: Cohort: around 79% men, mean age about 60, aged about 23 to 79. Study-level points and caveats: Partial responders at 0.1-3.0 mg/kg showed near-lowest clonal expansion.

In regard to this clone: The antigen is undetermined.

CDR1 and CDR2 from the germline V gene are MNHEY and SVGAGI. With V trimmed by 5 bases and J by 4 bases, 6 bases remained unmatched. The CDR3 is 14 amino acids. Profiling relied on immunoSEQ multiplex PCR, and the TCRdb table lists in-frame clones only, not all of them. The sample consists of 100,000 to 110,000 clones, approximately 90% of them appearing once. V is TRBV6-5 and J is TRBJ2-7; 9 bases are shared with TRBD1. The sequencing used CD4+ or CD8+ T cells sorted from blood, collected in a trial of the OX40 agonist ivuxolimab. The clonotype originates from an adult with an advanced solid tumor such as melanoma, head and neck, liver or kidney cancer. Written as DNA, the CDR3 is TGTGCCAGCAGTAGCCGGGACAGGGTGTACGAGCAGTACTTC. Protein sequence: CASSSRDRVYEQYF.